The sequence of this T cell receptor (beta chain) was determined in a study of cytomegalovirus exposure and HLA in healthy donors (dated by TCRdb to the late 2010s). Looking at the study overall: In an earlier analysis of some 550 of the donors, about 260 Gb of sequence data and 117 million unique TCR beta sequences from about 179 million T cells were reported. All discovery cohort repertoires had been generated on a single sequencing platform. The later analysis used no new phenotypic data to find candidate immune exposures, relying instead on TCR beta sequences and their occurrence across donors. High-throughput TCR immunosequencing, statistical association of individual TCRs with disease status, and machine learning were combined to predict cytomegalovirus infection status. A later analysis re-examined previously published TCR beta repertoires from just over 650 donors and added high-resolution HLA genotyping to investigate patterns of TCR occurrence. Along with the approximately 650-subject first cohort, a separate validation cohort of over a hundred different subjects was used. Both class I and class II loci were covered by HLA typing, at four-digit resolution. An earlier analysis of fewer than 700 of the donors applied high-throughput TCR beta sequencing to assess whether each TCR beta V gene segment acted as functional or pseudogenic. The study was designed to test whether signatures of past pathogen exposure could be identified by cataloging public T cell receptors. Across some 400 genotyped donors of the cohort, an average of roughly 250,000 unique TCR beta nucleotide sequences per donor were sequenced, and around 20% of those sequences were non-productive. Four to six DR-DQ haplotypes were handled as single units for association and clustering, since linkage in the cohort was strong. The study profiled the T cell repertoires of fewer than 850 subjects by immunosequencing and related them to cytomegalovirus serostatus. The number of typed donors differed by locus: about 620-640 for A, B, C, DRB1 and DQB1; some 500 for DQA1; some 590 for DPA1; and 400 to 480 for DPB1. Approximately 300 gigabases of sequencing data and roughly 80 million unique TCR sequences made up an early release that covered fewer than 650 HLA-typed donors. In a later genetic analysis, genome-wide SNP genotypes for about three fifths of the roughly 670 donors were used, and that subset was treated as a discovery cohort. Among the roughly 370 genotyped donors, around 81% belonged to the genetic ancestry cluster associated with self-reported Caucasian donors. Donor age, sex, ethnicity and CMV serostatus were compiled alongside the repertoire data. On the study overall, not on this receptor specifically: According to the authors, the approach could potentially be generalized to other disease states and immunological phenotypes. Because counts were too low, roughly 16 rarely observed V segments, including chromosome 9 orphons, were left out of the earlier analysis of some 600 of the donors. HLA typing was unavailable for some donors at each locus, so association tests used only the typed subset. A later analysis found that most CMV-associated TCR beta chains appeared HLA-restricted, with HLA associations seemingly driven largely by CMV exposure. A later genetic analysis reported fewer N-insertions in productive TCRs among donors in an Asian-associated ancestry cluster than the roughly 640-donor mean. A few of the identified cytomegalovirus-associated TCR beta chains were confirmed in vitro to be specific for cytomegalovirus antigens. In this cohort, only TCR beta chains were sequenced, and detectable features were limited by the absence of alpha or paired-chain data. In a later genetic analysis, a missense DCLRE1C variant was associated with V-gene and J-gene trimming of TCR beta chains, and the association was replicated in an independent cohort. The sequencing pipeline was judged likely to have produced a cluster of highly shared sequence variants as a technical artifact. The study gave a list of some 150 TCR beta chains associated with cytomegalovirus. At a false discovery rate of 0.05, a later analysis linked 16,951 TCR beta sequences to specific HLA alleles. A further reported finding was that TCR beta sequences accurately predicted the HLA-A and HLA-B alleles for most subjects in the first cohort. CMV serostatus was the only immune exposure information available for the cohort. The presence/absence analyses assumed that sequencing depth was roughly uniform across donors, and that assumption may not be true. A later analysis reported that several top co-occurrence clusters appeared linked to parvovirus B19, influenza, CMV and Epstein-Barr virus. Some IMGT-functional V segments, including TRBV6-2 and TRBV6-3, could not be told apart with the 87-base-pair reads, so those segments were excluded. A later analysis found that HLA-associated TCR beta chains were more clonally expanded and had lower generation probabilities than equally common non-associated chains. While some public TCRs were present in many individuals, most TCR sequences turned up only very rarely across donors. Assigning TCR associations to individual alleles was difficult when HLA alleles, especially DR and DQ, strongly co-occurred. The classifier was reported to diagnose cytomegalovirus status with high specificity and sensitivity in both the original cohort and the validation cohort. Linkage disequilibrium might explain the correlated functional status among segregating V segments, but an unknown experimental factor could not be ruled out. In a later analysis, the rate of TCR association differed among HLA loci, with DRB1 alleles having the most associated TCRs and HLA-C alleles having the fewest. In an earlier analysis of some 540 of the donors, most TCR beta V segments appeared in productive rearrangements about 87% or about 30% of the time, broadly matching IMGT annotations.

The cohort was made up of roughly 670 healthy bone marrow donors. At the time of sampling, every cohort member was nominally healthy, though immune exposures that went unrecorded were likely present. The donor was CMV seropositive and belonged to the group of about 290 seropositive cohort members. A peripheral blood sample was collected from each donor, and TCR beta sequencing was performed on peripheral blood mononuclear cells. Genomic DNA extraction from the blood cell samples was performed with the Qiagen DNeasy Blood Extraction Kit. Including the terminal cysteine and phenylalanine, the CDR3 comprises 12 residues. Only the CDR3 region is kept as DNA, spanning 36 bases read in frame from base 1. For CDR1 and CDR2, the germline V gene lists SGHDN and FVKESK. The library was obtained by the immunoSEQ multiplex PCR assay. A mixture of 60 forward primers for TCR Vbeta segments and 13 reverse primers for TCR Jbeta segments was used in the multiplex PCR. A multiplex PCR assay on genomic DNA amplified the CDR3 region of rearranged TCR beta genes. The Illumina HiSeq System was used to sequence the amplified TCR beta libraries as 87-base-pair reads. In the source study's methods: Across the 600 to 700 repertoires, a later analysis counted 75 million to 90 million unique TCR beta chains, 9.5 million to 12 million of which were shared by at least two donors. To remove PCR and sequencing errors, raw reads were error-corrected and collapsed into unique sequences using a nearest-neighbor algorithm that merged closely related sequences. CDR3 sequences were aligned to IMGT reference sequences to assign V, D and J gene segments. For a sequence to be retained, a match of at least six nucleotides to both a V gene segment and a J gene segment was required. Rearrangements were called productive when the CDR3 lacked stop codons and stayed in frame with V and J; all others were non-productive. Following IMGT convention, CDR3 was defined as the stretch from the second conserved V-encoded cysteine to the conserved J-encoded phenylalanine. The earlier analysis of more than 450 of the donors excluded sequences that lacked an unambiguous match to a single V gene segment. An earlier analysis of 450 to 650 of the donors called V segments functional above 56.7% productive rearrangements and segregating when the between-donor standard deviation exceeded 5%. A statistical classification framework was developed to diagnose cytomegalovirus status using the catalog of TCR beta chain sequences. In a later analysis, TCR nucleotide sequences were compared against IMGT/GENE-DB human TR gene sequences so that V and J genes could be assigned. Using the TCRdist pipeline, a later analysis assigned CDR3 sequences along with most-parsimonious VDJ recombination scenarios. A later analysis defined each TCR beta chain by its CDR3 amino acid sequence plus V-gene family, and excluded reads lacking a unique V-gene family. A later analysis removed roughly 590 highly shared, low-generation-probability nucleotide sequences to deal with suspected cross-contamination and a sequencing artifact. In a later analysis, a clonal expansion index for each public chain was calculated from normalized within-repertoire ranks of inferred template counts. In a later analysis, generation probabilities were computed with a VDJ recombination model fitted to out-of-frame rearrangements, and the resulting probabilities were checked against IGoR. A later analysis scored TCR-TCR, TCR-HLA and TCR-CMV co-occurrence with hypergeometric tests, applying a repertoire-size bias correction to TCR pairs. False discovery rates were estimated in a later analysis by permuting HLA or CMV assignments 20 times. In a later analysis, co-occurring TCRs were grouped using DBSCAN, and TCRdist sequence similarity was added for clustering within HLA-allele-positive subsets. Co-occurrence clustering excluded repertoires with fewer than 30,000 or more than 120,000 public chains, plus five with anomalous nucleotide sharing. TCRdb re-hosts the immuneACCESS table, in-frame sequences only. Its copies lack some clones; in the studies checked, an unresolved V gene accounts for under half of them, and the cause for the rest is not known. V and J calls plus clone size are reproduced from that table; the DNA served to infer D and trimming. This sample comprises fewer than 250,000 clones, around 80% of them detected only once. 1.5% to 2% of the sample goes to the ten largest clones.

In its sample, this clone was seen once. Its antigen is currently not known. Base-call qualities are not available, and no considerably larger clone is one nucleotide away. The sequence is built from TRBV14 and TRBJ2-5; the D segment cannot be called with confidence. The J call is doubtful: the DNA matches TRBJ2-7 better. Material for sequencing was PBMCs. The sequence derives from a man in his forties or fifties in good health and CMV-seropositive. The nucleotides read TGTGCCAGCAGCCAAGGGTTCTACGAGCAGTACTTC. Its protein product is CASSQGFYEQYF.